The sequence of this T cell receptor beta chain was determined in a study of T cell responses to AZD1222 COVID-19 vaccine. Study-level points and caveats: Spike-specific TCR breadth and depth went up after people got two AZD1222 doses. Spike was spanned by vaccine-associated CD4 TCRs, with dominance at 160-218 and 743-854. Donors were largely white British and mainly female; clonal diversity was possibly underestimated.

The data were produced by immunoSEQ multiplex PCR, yet TCRdb's version contains in-frame clones alone and is incomplete. The profile shows 100,000 to 150,000 clones, 88% of them singletons. A note on this clone: Its antigen remains unidentified.

The clonotype comes from an adult in good health. Sequenced here: peripheral blood, sampled on day 0 of AZD1222 vaccination.

The DNA of the CDR3 is TGTGCCAGCAGCTTGTCAGGGTCCGCGGACACTGAAGCTTTCTTT. Amino acids: CASSLSGSADTEAFF. This rearrangement joins TRBV7-9 to TRBJ1-1; D perhaps matches TRBD1 (5 bases). Deletions cut 3 bases from V and 3 bases from J, with 14 bases between. The CDR3 has 15 amino acids. From germline, CDR1 is SEHNR and CDR2 FQNEAQ (reference sequence).